This is a list of T cell receptor beta chains from one sample in a study of blood T cell repertoires in COVID-19. Libraries were prepared by immunoSEQ multiplex PCR; TCRdb keeps only in-frame clonotypes and omits some of them. Of about 62,000 clones in the sample, 85% to 90% were seen once. The sample was peripheral blood. These receptors all stem from a woman in her fifties or sixties with COVID-19, enrolled during active disease. The CDR3 runs from the conserved cysteine through the conserved F or W. D genes are given only for firm matches. Size tells how often a clone was seen (once, few, many) or the class of an expanded clone, and some rows leave it out.

>TRBV5-4|TRBJ2-7|TRBD2|-
TGTGCCAGCAGCTTGGCGGGGGGGCTAAACTCCTACGAGCAGTACTTC
CASSLAGGLNSYEQYF
>TRBV7-8|TRBJ1-2|-|once
TGTGCCAGCAGCAACAGGGCCTATGGCTACACCTTC
CASSNRAYGYTF
>TRBV18|TRBJ1-2|-|-
TGTGCCAGCTCACCCCCCGGACAGACTCGTGGCTACACCTTC
CASSPPGQTRGYTF
>TRBV5-4|TRBJ1-5|-|-
TGTGCCAGCAGCAATGGGGGGAGACGTAGCAATCAGCCCCAGCATTTT
CASSNGGRRSNQPQHF
>TRBV15|TRBJ1-2|TRBD1|-
TGTGCCACCAGCAGAGACCTACAGGGGTTCTACTATGGCTACACCTTC
CATSRDLQGFYYGYTF
>TRBV10-3|TRBJ2-1|TRBD2|-
TGTGCCATCAGTGGACTAGCGGGAGATCAAAATGAGCAGTTCTTC
CAISGLAGDQNEQFF
>TRBV24-1|TRBJ1-5|-|-
TGTGCCACCAGTGATTTGGGGCACCCGAGCAATCAGCCCCAGCATTTT
CATSDLGHPSNQPQHF
>TRBV4-3|TRBJ2-3|TRBD1|many
TGCGCCAGCAGTCCCATCTGGGACAGGGAGCGGGGAGATACGCAGTATTTT
CASSPIWDRERGDTQYF
>TRBV6-5|TRBJ2-7|-|-
TGTGCCGGGGGGGACAGGCTAACCTACGAGCAGTACTTC
CAGGDRLTYEQYF
>TRBV18|TRBJ1-1|-|-
TGTGCCAGCTCACTTTCCGGGGGGTACACTGAAGCTTTCTTT
CASSLSGGYTEAFF
>TRBV30|TRBJ2-5|-|-
TGTGCCTGGAGTGCGTCGGGGTTACGCTTCGGTGAGACCCAGTACTTC
CAWSASGLRFGETQYF
>TRBV6-2/TRBV6-3|TRBJ1-1|TRBD1|-
TGTGCCAGCAGTTACCCGGACAGGGTGGTGAACACTGAAGCTTTCTTT
CASSYPDRVVNTEAFF
>TRBV7-8|TRBJ1-4|-|-
TGTGCCAGCAGCTTAGCGCAGGAAAAACTGTTTTTT
CASSLAQEKLFF
>TRBV12-5|TRBJ1-1|-|-
TGTGCTAGTGGGCCCGCGGGGGCTGGGGCTTTCTTT
CASGPAGAGAFF
>TRBV19|TRBJ1-1|TRBD1|-
TGTGCCAGTAGTATAAAGTCAGGGGGTCAGGGCGCGACAAACACTGAAGCTTTCTTT
CASSIKSGGQGATNTEAFF
>TRBV27|TRBJ2-1|TRBD2|-
TGTGCCAGCAGTTTATCTACTAGCGGGAACAATGAGCAGTTCTTC
CASSLSTSGNNEQFF
>TRBV29-1|TRBJ2-1|-|-
TGCAGCGTTGAAACAGGGTTAGTAAGCTCCTACAATGAGCAGTTCTTC
CSVETGLVSSYNEQFF
>TRBV6-4|TRBJ2-1|TRBD1|once
TGTGCCAGCAGTGAATACAGGGGCAGCTATGAGCAGTTCTTC
CASSEYRGSYEQFF
>TRBV5-1|TRBJ2-4|TRBD1|-
TGCGCCAGCAGCTTGTACGGGCAGGGGGAAGCCAAAAACATTCAGTACTTC
CASSLYGQGEAKNIQYF
>TRBV7-3|TRBJ2-5|-|-
TGTGCCAGCAGCTTCGAAGCACTGGAGACCCAGTACTTC
CASSFEALETQYF
>TRBV6-2/TRBV6-3|TRBJ1-5|TRBD1|-
TGTGCCAGCAGTTACTGGACAGGGTATAGCAATCAGCCCCAGCATTTT
CASSYWTGYSNQPQHF
>TRBV7-2|TRBJ1-1|-|-
TGTGCCAGCAGCTTAGGACAGGCGAACACTGAAGCTTTCTTT
CASSLGQANTEAFF
>TRBV28|TRBJ2-1|TRBD2|-
TGTGCCAGCAGATATAGCGGGGTGGCCTACAATGAGCAGTTCTTC
CASRYSGVAYNEQFF
>TRBV18|TRBJ1-5|TRBD1|-
TGTGCCAGCTCACCATCCTACCAGGGGGTAGGCAATCAGCCCCAGCATTTT
CASSPSYQGVGNQPQHF
>TRBV7-7|TRBJ2-1|TRBD1|few
TGTGCTAGCAGCTCCGGACAGGGGGCCTACAATGAGCAGTTCTTC
CASSSGQGAYNEQFF
>TRBV19|TRBJ1-1|TRBD1|-
TGTGCCAGTAGTTTGGACAGGAGCTGGAGCACTGAAGCTTTCTTT
CASSLDRSWSTEAFF
>TRBV7-9|TRBJ1-1|-|-
TGCCTCGGGGGGATGAACACTGAAGCTTTCTTT
CLGGMNTEAFF
>TRBV4-1|TRBJ2-2|TRBD2|-
TGCGCCAGCAGCCCGCCCCAGCGGGGGAACACCGGGGAGCTGTTTTTT
CASSPPQRGNTGELFF
>TRBV7-8|TRBJ1-6|-|-
TGTGCCAGCAGCTTAGTTCTAGCGGATTCGCCCCTCCACTTT
CASSLVLADSPLHF
>TRBV7-3|TRBJ2-7|-|once
TGTGCCAGCAGCTACACAGCGGGCTACGAGCAGTACTTC
CASSYTAGYEQYF
>TRBV30|TRBJ1-2|TRBD1|-
TGTGCCGGACAGGGGCCCGGGACAGGGGGCCGTGGCTACACCTTC
CAGQGPGTGGRGYTF
>TRBV4-1|TRBJ1-6|TRBD1|-
TGCGCCAGCAGCCCGCAGGGGGCTTACTATAATTCACCCCTCCACTTT
CASSPQGAYYNSPLHF
>TRBV6-2/TRBV6-3|TRBJ1-2|TRBD1|-
TGTGCCAGCAGTTACACGACAGGGTTAAGTGGCTACACCTTC
CASSYTTGLSGYTF
>TRBV3-1/TRBV3-2|TRBJ1-5|TRBD1|few
TGTGCCAGCAGCCAAGGAATCATTCCTTGGACAGGGGTGCGCAATCAGCCCCAGCATTTT
CASSQGIIPWTGVRNQPQHF
>TRBV30|TRBJ2-7|-|-
TGTGCCTGGAGTGGTAGGGGTTCCTACGAGCAGTACTTC
CAWSGRGSYEQYF